The source of this T cell receptor (beta chain) is a study of somatic mutations in cytotoxic T cells in rheumatoid arthritis. General study findings and limits: TRBV07 appeared slightly underrepresented in the rheumatoid arthritis patients. That finding was not adjusted to account for multiple comparisons. Healthy controls showed no age-related rise in CD8+ clonality, whereas rheumatoid arthritis patients did. Measurement of CD8+ T-cell clonality revealed no significant difference between rheumatoid arthritis patients and age-matched healthy controls.

Positive magnetic bead selection was used to isolate CD4+ and CD8+ cells; purity was checked by flow cytometry. CDR1 is MDHEN and CDR2 is SYDVKM in the germline V gene. Trimming took 3 bases from V and 0 from J, leaving 9 bases between them. The CDR3 has 14 amino acids. Regarding this clone: Its antigen is as yet unknown.

This table comes from immunoSEQ multiplex PCR, and its TCRdb copy is limited to in-frame clones, with some not included. The sample carries more than 35,000 clones, roughly 80% recorded once. The sequence came from a man between 40 and 49 years old in good health. The V call is TRBV28, the J call TRBJ2-7; the D gene is possibly TRBD1 (5 bases). The sample comprised CD8+ T cells sorted from blood. The CDR3 DNA reads TGTGCCAGCAGTTTGGCAGGGAACTCCTACGAGCAGTACTTC. It encodes CASSLAGNSYEQYF.